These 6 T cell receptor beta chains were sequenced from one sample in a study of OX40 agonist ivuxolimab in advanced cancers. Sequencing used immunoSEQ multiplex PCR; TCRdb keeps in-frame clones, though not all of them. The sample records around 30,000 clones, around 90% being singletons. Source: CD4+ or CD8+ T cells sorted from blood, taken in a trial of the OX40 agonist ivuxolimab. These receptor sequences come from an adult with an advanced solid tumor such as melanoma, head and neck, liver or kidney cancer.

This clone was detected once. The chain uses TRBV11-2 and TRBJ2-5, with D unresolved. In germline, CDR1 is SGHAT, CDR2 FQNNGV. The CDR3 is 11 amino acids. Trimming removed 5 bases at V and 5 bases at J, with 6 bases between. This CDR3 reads CASSLSETQYF. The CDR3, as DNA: TGTGCCAGCAGCCTTAGTGAGACCCAGTACTTC.

This CDR3 is CASSGVAADTQYF. The DNA for the CDR3 is TGTGCCAGCAGTGGAGTAGCCGCAGATACGCAGTATTTT. The chain joins TRBV28 to TRBJ2-3; no reliable D call. In germline, CDR1 is MDHEN, CDR2 SYDVKM. The CDR3 is 13 amino acids. Deletions cut 5 bases from V and 4 bases from J, with 10 bases between.

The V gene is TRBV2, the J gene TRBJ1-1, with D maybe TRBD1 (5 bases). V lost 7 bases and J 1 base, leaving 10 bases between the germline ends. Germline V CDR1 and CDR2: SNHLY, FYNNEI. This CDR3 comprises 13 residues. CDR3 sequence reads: CASKLGGNTEAFF. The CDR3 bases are TGTGCCAGCAAATTGGGGGGGAACACTGAAGCTTTCTTT.

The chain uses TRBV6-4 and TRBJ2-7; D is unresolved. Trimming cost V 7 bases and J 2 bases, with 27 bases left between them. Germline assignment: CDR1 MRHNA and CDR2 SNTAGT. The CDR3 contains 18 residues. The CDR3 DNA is TGTGCCAGCACCTTTAGGCCCTCGACCGCCTTCCGTACCTACGAGCAGTACTTC. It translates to CASTFRPSTAFRTYEQYF.

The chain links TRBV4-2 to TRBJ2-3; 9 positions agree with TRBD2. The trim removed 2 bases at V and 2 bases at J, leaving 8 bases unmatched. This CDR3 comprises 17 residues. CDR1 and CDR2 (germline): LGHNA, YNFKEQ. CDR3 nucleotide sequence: TGTGCCAGCAGCCAACCCGGGACTAGCAGTTCCACAGATACGCAGTATTTT. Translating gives CASSQPGTSSSTDTQYF.

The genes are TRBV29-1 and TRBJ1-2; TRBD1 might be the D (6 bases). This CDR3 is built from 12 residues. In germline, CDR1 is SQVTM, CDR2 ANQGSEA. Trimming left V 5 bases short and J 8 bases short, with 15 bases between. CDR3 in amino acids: CSVFLGAGGYTF. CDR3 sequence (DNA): TGCAGCGTTTTCTTGGGGGCGGGCGGCTACACCTTC. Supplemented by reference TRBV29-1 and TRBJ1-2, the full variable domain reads SAVISQKPSRDICQRGTSLTIQCQVDSQVTMMFWYRQQPGQSLTLIATANQGSEATYESGFVIDKFPISRPNLTFSTLTVSNMSPEDSSIYLCSVFLGAGGYTFGSGTRLTVV.